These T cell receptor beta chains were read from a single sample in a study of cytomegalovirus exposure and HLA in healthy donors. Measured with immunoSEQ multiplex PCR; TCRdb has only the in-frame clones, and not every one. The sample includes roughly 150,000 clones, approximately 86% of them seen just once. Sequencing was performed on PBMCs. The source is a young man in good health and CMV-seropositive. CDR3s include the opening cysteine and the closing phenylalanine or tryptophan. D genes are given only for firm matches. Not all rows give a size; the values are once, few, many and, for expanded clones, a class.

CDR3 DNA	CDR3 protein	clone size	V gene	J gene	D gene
TGTGCCAGCTCACCACGAGCGGGGGGAACCCAATATATCACAGATACGCAGTATTTT	CASSPRAGGTQYITDTQYF	NA	TRBV18	TRBJ2-3	TRBD2
TGTGCCAGCAGCCAATCGGTCGGGGAGTCCTATGGCTACACCTTC	CASSQSVGESYGYTF	NA	TRBV4-2	TRBJ1-2	NA
TGCAGCGTCGTTGTGGATACGCAGTATTTT	CSVVVDTQYF	NA	TRBV29-1	TRBJ2-3	NA
TGTGCCAGCAGCAACCAACCCAGCGCCAGCTCCTACAATGAGCAGTTCTTC	CASSNQPSASSYNEQFF	NA	TRBV27	TRBJ2-1	NA
TGCGCCAGCAGCCCCCGGGGACTAGCGGGGGGGCCCCTCGGGGAGCTGTTTTTT	CASSPRGLAGGPLGELFF	few	TRBV4-3	TRBJ2-2	TRBD2
TGTGCCAGCAAAGTCGAGGCGGGGGCACACAATGAGCAGTTCTTC	CASKVEAGAHNEQFF	NA	TRBV7-9	TRBJ2-1	NA
TGTGCCAGCAGCTTTGACGGGATGACTGAAGCTTTCTTT	CASSFDGMTEAFF	few	TRBV7-9	TRBJ1-1	NA
TGTGCCAGCAGCTTAGTTTTTTCCCTGAATTCACCCCTCCACTTT	CASSLVFSLNSPLHF	few	TRBV7-2	TRBJ1-6	NA
TGTGCCAGCAGCGAAAAGGGGAACCTCGGGGGTTCACCCCTCCACTTT	CASSEKGNLGGSPLHF	NA	TRBV13	TRBJ1-6	NA
TGTGCCAGCAGTTACTCGAGGAAGTCAGGGAACCATGGCTACACCTTC	CASSYSRKSGNHGYTF	NA	TRBV6-6	TRBJ1-2	NA
TGTGCCAGCTCAGAATCCAGGGCCGAGCAGTACTTC	CASSESRAEQYF	NA	TRBV18	TRBJ2-7	NA
TGTGCCAGCTTTGGCGGATCTAACTATGGCTACACCTTC	CASFGGSNYGYTF	NA	TRBV18	TRBJ1-2	NA
TGTGCCAGCAGCTTGGGACTAGCTACCGGGACCCAGTACTTC	CASSLGLATGTQYF	NA	TRBV7-6	TRBJ2-5	TRBD2